This T cell receptor beta chain is drawn from a study of blood T cells in healthy people across ages. A J-beta primer mix and a sample-barcoded 5' primer were used in a second PCR of roughly 6 to 12 cycles. TCRdb ran MiXCR on the 5' RACE reads and lists one entry per CDR3 protein. The data hold hundreds of thousands of distinct CDR3 sequences, with about 21% observed a single time. This clonotype was detected only a few times. CDR1 LGHDT and CDR2 YNNKEL come from the germline V gene (reference sequence). CDR3 length: 17 amino acids. The sequence came from a man in his sixties or seventies in good health. The chain combines TRBV3-1 with TRBJ2-5; TRBD1 aligns across 8 bases. The end of the DNA aligns better with TRBJ2-1, so the J call may be wrong. The sequencing input was blood. CDR3 amino acids: CASSPTGVPPYDNEQFF. Here the CDR3 DNA reads TGTGCCAGCAGCCCGACAGGGGTACCCCCCTACGATAATGAGCAGTTCTTC.